This TCR beta chain is from a study of Tregs in tolerant kidney transplant recipients. The CDR3 sequence is 14 residues long. The ends lost 5 bases at V and 2 bases at J; junction bases unmatched: 6. Germline assignment: CDR1 SGHRS and CDR2 YFSETQ. In this sample, this clone turned up once. Clones were read by immunoSEQ multiplex PCR, and TCRdb kept only the in-frame ones, dropping some. The data hold some 70,000 clones, with less than 90% observed a single time. Sequences were derived from CD4+ T cells from blood, sampled before the transplant. The J gene is TRBJ1-1, the V gene TRBV5-1; 7 bases line up with TRBD1. This TCR was sampled from a human donor who received a combined kidney and bone marrow transplant. The CDR3 DNA reads TGCGCCAGCAGAAAGACAGGGTTAAACACTGAAGCTTTCTTT. Its protein is CASRKTGLNTEAFF.